The table lists the clone carrying this T cell receptor beta chain with a count of one. Here immunoSEQ multiplex PCR was the method, and the copy in TCRdb shows in-frame clones only, minus some. Among 320,000 or so clones listed, 80% to 90% were seen once. Germline CDR1 reads SGDLS; CDR2 reads YYNGEE. The CDR3 spans 13 residues. The V gene lost 0 bases and the J gene lost 3 bases, with 7 bases spanning the gap. The data were obtained in a study of blood T cell repertoires in COVID-19. Overall study context: Material from acute and convalescent COVID-19 was sourced from the United States, Italy and Spain.

Sequenced input: PBMCs or T cells enriched from blood (not recorded which). The clonotype was recovered from a man aged 30 to 39 who had recovered from COVID-19. The chain recombines TRBV9 with TRBJ2-7; D gene ambiguous. The CDR3 loop is CASSVESHYEQYF. The CDR3 coding sequence is TGTGCCAGCAGCGTAGAATCCCACTACGAGCAGTACTTC.